The sequence of this TCR beta chain was determined in a study of blood T cell repertoires in COVID-19 (dated by TCRdb to 2020 to 2022). Broadly, across the study: Collaborator samples came from the United States, Italy and Spain and covered acute and convalescent phases of COVID-19. The material from the prospective study consisted of cDNA or gDNA derived from T cells, B-cell-depleted T cells, or PBMCs. Deeply sampled blood TCRbeta repertoires from subjects exposed to, actively infected with, or recovered from COVID-19 were included in the dataset. The repertoires were released in a freely available public database intended as a resource for research on the immune response to SARS-CoV-2. Samples were obtained from the ongoing ImmuneRACE study (first 160 participants) and from about 1,300 subjects provided by 6 global collaborators. The sample metadata nearly always contained a de-identified subject ID, COVID-19 status, age in years and sex. Where HLA class I and class II types were available, the types were taken from metadata supplied by the sample provider, not from assay-based typing.

The CDR3 starts with the cysteine, ends with the phenylalanine, and has 15 residues. The only DNA kept is the CDR3, 45 bases in frame from the first base. The germline V and J ends show losses of 4 bases and 8 bases respectively, and no gene match explains 8 bases of the junction. From a lookup of the germline V gene (reference sequence), CDR1 and CDR2 are LNHDA and SQIVND. About this clone: What antigen it recognizes has not been identified. Per-nucleotide qualities are absent, and no much larger clonotype sits a single base away.

Results the study describes overall, beyond this receptor: The amount of clinical and demographic metadata varied by source and participant and was provided uncurated.

The immunoSEQ Assay, a bias-controlled multiplex PCR, was used to amplify TCRbeta CDR3 regions from genomic DNA. In the paper's pipeline: The number of nucleated cells in each sample was estimated by amplification of reference gene primers within the assay. To quantify the absolute abundance of each unique TCRbeta CDR3 rearrangement, sequence reads were collapsed and filtered. For each sample, productive Simpson clonality was calculated as the square root of Simpson's diversity index over productive rearrangements. The source is immuneACCESS, and TCRdb retained only in-frame sequences with V and J called. Part of the clones is not carried over; for the studies checked, unresolved V genes explain less than half of this, and the remainder is unexplained. V and J calls and clone size come straight from that table; D and trimming were deduced from the DNA. For this sample the table gives tens of thousands of clones, of which 91% were detected only once. Around 7% of the sample is held by the ten biggest clonotypes.

In Seattle, one collaborating source enrolled patients while the infection was active and tracked those patients longitudinally over the course of disease. Collaborating institutions collected whole blood in K2EDTA tubes following their own protocols. For TCRbeta analysis, collaborators shipped samples in one of three forms: frozen whole blood, isolated PBMCs, or DNA extracted from either of those sample types. This TCR derives from a man aged 40-55 years with COVID-19, enrolled during active disease. The V and J segments used are TRBV19 and TRBJ1-4, and 9 junction bases match TRBD1. The specimen sequenced was peripheral blood. In nucleotides, the sequence is TGTGCCAGTAGTAACCCCGGGACAGGGTCCGAAAAACTGTTTTTT. This sequence encodes CASSNPGTGSEKLFF.